One sample yielded the 14 T cell receptor beta chains listed below, sequenced in a study of T cells in Graves' hyperthyroidism and ophthalmopathy. Amplified TCR beta CDR3 regions came from RNA transcripts. HTBI primers were used for first-round RT-PCR of the TCR CDR3. MiXCR was run by TCRdb on the multiplex PCR reads, yielding one entry per CDR3 protein. The table has nearly 750,000 distinct CDR3 sequences, around 40% seen once. The sample taken for sequencing was blood. All receptors come from a woman aged 40 to 50 with Graves' hyperthyroidism.

The chain joins TRBV29-1 to TRBJ2-5; D unclear. The J call is doubtful: the DNA matches TRBJ2-1 better. CDR3 length: 11 residues. Per germline, CDR1 SQVTM and CDR2 ANQGSEA. The CDR3 coding sequence is TGCAGGGGCCTCTATCACAATGAGCAGTTCTTC. Translating gives CRGLYHNEQFF.

Many counts were recorded for this clonotype. The rearrangement joins TRBV19 to TRBJ2-7, with D possibly matching TRBD2 (6 bases). The CDR3 sequence is 15 residues long. Germline V gene data show CDR1 as LNHDA and CDR2 as SQIVND (reference sequence). V was clipped by 3 bases and J by 5 bases, with 17 bases between them. The CDR3 sequence: CASSISVWGEHEQYF. The CDR3 region has the DNA TGTGCCAGTAGTATTTCCGTTTGGGGGGAGCACGAGCAGTACTTC. Filled out from reference TRBV19 and TRBJ2-7, the complete variable domain reads DGGITQSPKYLFRKEGQNVTLSCEQNLNHDAMYWYRQDPGQGLRLIYYSQIVNDFQKGDIAEGYSVSREKKESFPLTVTSAQKNPTAFYLCASSISVWGEHEQYFGPGTRLTVT.

The rearrangement links TRBV20-1 to TRBJ2-7; TRBD2 aligns across 10 bases. The V and J ends lost 4 bases and 6 bases, in that order; junction bases with no gene match: 9. The CDR3 has 14 residues. Looked up from germline, CDR1 is DFQATT and CDR2 is SNEGSKA (reference sequence). CDR3: CSAMGLAGVFEQYF. In DNA form, the CDR3 reads TGCAGTGCTATGGGGCTAGCGGGAGTATTCGAGCAGTACTTC.

There are many counts of this clonotype. The chain links TRBV12-3 or TRBV12-4 to TRBJ2-5; TRBD1 is a possible D gene (6 bases). V lost 3 bases and J 5 bases, leaving 13 bases between the germline ends. This CDR3 has 14 residues. In nucleotides, the CDR3 is TGTGCCAGCAGTTTTCGACAGGCCCGGGAGACCCAGTACTTC. This translates into CASSFRQARETQYF.

This clonotype was seen only a few times. The rearrangement joins TRBV5-6 to TRBJ2-7; D gene unclear. This CDR3 is 16 amino acids long. V was clipped by 4 bases and J by 3 bases, with 20 bases between them. In germline, CDR1 is SGHDT, CDR2 YYEEEE. CDR3 residues: CASSQARGRIFYEQYF. As DNA, the CDR3 is TGTGCCAGCAGCCAGGCCCGCGGACGGATTTTCTACGAGCAGTACTTC.

The chain recombines TRBV2 with TRBJ1-1, with 9 bases matching TRBD1. The ends lost 4 bases at V and 9 bases at J; junction bases unmatched: 12. This CDR3 comprises 15 residues. Germline assignment: CDR1 SNHLY and CDR2 FYNNEI. CDR3 sequence reads: CASSAETGGAKQAFF. The CDR3 DNA reads TGTGCCAGCAGTGCGGAAACAGGGGGCGCGAAGCAAGCTTTCTTT.

This clonotype was seen only a few times. A clone one base away is much larger, so this may be a read error. This chain links TRBV5-8 with TRBJ1-1, with 7 bases that match TRBD1. CDR1 SGHTS and CDR2 YDEGEE come from the germline V gene. J was trimmed by 10 bases and V by 7 bases; bases with no gene match: 7. The CDR3 covers 11 residues. The CDR3: CASPGTVRAFF. CDR3 coding DNA: TGTGCCAGCCCCGGGACAGTAAGAGCTTTCTTT.

This clonotype was counted a few times. The chain couples TRBV4-3 to TRBJ2-6; perhaps TRBD1 as D (5 bases). CDR3 length: 19 amino acids. The V gene lost 1 base and the J gene lost 0 bases, with 16 bases spanning the gap. CDR1 and CDR2 (germline): LGHNA, YSLEER. The CDR3 region has the DNA TGCGCCAGCAGCCAAGGGGGCAGCCCGAGAAGCTCTGGGGCCAACGTCCTGACTTTC. Its protein is CASSQGGSPRSSGANVLTF.

CDR3 nucleotides: TGTGCCAGCAGCTTCTCTAGCGGGAGGGCTTGGAATGAGCAGTTCTTC. Its protein product is CASSFSSGRAWNEQFF. The chain employs TRBV7-2 and TRBJ2-7, with TRBD2 matching 12 bases. The J call may be faulty, since TRBJ2-1 better matches the DNA end. Germline values: CDR1 SGHTA, CDR2 FQGNSA. The CDR3 extends over 16 amino acids.

The sample holds many counts of this clonotype. The gene calls are TRBV29-1 and TRBJ2-7; D gene ambiguous. Trimming cost V 2 bases and J 1 base, with 24 bases left between them. The CDR3 is 18 residues long. CDR1 is SQVTM and CDR2 is ANQGSEA in the germline V gene. Here the CDR3 DNA reads TGCAGCGTTGAACGAGCGAGTGGGTCGTGGTCAGAATCCTACGAGCAGTACTTC. Protein product: CSVERASGSWSESYEQYF.

The J gene is TRBJ1-4, the V gene TRBV2; 8 bases line up with TRBD1. CDR3 length: 18 amino acids. The germline V gene encodes CDR1 SNHLY and CDR2 FYNNEI. V was clipped by 5 bases and J by 0 bases; unmatched bases: 11. The DNA of the CDR3 is TGTGCCAGCAGTTTAGCCGGGACAGGCGCCGCAACTAATGAAAAACTGTTTTTT. This gives the protein CASSLAGTGAATNEKLFF. The whole variable domain, filled in from reference TRBV2 and TRBJ1-4, reads EPEVTQTPSHQVTQMGQEVILRCVPISNHLYFYWYRQILGQKVEFLVSFYNNEISEKSEIFDDQFSVERPDGSNFTLKIRSTKLEDSAMYFCASSLAGTGAATNEKLFFGSGTQLSVL.

The chain joins TRBV7-2 to TRBJ2-7; either TRBD1 or TRBD2 may supply D (5 bases each). This CDR3 comprises 14 residues. Trimming removed 2 bases from V and 5 bases from J, with 13 bases in between. Germline V gives CDR1 SGHTA, CDR2 FQGNSA. The CDR3: CASSLTFEGNEQYF. The CDR3 DNA is TGTGCCAGCAGCTTAACGTTCGAGGGGAACGAGCAGTACTTC. Based on the CDR3 plus reference TRBV7-2 and TRBJ2-7, the full variable domain is GAGVSQSPSNKVTEKGKDVELRCDPISGHTALYWYRQSLGQGLEFLIYFQGNSAPDKSGLPSDRFSAERTGGSVSTLTIQRTQQEDSAVYLCASSLTFEGNEQYFGPGTRLTVT.

The chain is built from TRBV2 and TRBJ2-6; the D call may be TRBD1 or TRBD2 (5 bases each). Looked up from germline, CDR1 is SNHLY and CDR2 is FYNNEI. Trimming removed 6 bases from V and 0 bases from J, with 15 bases in between. The CDR3 has 17 amino acids. The CDR3 nucleotides are TGTGCCAGCAGCCACGGTCGTGGGACCTCTGGGGCCAACGTCCTGACTTTC. Translated, it gives CASSHGRGTSGANVLTF.

This clonotype was recorded at least ten times. CDR3 amino acids: CASSFAGGRHGYTF. DNA for the CDR3: TGTGCCAGCAGTTTCGCCGGTGGGAGGCATGGCTACACCTTC. J is TRBJ1-2 and V is TRBV12-3 or TRBV12-4; D unresolved. V lost 3 bases and J lost 6, with 14 bases in between. The CDR3 consists of 14 residues.